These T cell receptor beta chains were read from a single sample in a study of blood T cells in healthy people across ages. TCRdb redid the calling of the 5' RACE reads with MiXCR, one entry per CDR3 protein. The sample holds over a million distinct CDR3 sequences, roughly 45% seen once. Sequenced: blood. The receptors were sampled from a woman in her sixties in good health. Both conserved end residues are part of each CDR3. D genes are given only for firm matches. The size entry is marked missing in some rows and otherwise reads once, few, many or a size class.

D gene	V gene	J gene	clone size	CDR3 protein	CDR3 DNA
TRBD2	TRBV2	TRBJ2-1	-	CARGAGGPPNEQFF	TGTGCCAGGGGGGCGGGAGGGCCGCCCAATGAGCAGTTCTTC
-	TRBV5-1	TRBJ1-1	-	CASSLGGEVAAFF	TGCGCCAGCAGCTTGGGGGGTGAGGTGGCAGCTTTCTTT
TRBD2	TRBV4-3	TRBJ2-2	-	CASSYQTGGPGTGELFF	TGCGCCAGCAGCTACCAGACGGGGGGGCCTGGGACCGGGGAGCTGTTTTTT
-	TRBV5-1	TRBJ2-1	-	CASGLGKGEQFF	TGCGCCAGCGGCTTGGGTAAGGGTGAGCAGTTCTTC
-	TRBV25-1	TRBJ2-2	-	CASSAGVDTGELFF	TGTGCCAGCAGCGCAGGGGTGGACACCGGGGAGCTGTTTTTT
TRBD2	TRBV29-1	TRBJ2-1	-	CSVRTSGKRNEQFF	TGCAGCGTGCGGACTAGCGGGAAGAGGAATGAGCAGTTCTTC
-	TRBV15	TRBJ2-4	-	CATSRDLSQEIAKNIQYF	TGTGCCACCAGCAGAGATTTGAGTCAGGAGATAGCCAAAAACATTCAGTACTTC
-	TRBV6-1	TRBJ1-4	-	CASSEHGNEKLFF	TGTGCCAGCAGTGAACATGGTAACGAAAAACTGTTTTTT
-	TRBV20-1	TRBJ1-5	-	CSARVQQGNSNQPQHF	TGCAGTGCTAGAGTGCAACAGGGCAATAGCAATCAGCCCCAGCATTTT
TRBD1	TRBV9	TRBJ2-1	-	CASSVSQGAGNEQFF	TGTGCCAGCAGCGTAAGTCAGGGGGCTGGCAATGAGCAGTTCTTC
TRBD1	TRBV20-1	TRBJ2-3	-	CSARHGQGGKDTQYF	TGCAGTGCTAGACATGGACAGGGGGGGAAAGATACGCAGTATTTT
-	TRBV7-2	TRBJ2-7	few	CASSLGGASLSYEQYF	TGTGCCAGCAGCCTGGGGGGGGCATCCCTCTCCTACGAGCAGTACTTC
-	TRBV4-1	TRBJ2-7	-	CASSQNERMGEQYF	TGCGCCAGCAGCCAGAACGAGAGAATGGGCGAGCAGTACTTC
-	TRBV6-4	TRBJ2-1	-	CASSDLGTNPNEQFF	TGTGCCAGCAGTGACTTGGGGACCAATCCCAATGAGCAGTTCTTC
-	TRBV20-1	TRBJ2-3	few	CSAGQGFGHTDTQYF	TGCAGTGCTGGCCAGGGATTCGGCCACACAGATACGCAGTATTTT
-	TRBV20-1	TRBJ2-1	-	CGARSIEETQFF	TGCGGTGCCCGGAGTATAGAAGAGACCCAGTTCTTC
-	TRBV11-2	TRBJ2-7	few	CASSSLNGVREQYF	TGTGCCAGCAGCTCTCTGAACGGGGTTCGGGAGCAGTACTTC
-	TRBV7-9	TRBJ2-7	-	CASSFASGGQGEQYF	TGTGCCAGCAGCTTTGCATCTGGGGGCCAAGGCGAGCAGTACTTC
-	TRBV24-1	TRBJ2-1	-	CATSDSRNPTKQFF	TGTGCCACCAGTGATTCTAGGAATCCTACTAAGCAGTTCTTC
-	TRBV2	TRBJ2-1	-	CASSALPGLYEQFF	TGTGCCAGCAGTGCCCTCCCTGGACTCTATGAGCAGTTCTTC
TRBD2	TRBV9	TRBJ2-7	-	CYPGLVSYEQYF	TGTTACCCTGGACTAGTCTCCTACGAGCAGTACTTC
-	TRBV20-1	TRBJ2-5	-	CSARDLFAGSSHNEQYF	TGCAGTGCTAGAGATCTATTTGCGGGATCCTCCCACAATGAGCAGTACTTC
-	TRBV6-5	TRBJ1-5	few	CASSHPGGQPQHF	TGTGCCAGCAGCCACCCTGGTGGTCAGCCCCAGCATTTT
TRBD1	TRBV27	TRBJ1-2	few	CASRQNTGGASYTF	TGTGCCAGCAGGCAAAATACAGGGGGCGCAAGCTACACCTTC
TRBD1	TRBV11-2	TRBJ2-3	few	CASRDRGSPDTQYF	TGTGCCAGCAGGGACAGGGGGAGCCCAGATACGCAGTATTTT
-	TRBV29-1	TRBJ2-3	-	CSVEGRPTDNTDTQYF	TGCAGCGTTGAAGGTCGGCCCACTGATAACACAGATACGCAGTATTTT
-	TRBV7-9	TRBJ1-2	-	CASSMAGAGYTF	TGTGCCAGCAGCATGGCGGGGGCAGGCTACACCTTC
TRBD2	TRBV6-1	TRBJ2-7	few	CASSNSRTSGTEEYF	TGTGCCAGCAGTAACAGCCGGACTAGCGGTACGGAGGAGTACTTC
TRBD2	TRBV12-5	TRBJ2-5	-	CASGSSTSGEETQYF	TGTGCTAGTGGTTCCTCGACTAGCGGAGAAGAGACCCAGTACTTC
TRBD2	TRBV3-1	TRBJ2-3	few	CASSQGPGTSGTDTQYF	TGTGCCAGCAGCCAAGGCCCCGGGACTAGCGGGACAGATACGCAGTATTTT
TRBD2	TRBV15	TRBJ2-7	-	CATSRDPRSSGYYEQYF	TGTGCCACCAGCAGAGACCCCCGGAGTAGCGGGTACTACGAGCAGTACTTC
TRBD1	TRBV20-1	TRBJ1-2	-	CSALGQGADYGYTF	TGCAGTGCTCTGGGACAGGGGGCGGACTATGGCTACACCTTC
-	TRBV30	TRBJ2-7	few	CAWRRKSSYEQYF	TGTGCCTGGAGGCGGAAGAGCTCCTACGAGCAGTACTTC
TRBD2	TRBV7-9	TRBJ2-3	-	CASSLGGASGTLSTDTQYF	TGTGCCAGCAGCTTAGGGGGGGCTAGCGGGACCTTAAGCACAGATACGCAGTATTTT
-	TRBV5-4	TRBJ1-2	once	CASSYPTGPYGYTF	TGTGCCAGCAGCTACCCTACGGGACCCTATGGCTACACCTTC
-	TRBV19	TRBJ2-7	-	CASGSGHSYEQYF	TGTGCCAGTGGATCAGGTCACTCCTACGAGCAGTACTTC
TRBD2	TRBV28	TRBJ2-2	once	CASTLAGGDGELFF	TGTGCCAGCACACTAGCGGGCGGTGACGGGGAGCTGTTTTTT
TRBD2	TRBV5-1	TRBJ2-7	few	CASSNSGGSSYEQYF	TGCGCCAGCAGCAATAGCGGGGGGAGCTCCTACGAGCAGTACTTC
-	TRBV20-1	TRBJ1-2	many	CSAREGNLQGYTF	TGCAGTGCTAGAGAAGGCAACCTGCAAGGCTACACCTTC